These 23 T cell receptor beta chains share one sample of origin, sequenced in a study of T cell changes during pregnancy in multiple sclerosis. Assay used: immunoSEQ multiplex PCR; TCRdb lists only in-frame clones, some missing. The sample consists of tens of thousands of clones, approximately 91% of them appearing once. Specimen: CD4+ T cells from peripheral blood mononuclear cells, collected in the third trimester of pregnancy. Receptors originate from a female donor with multiple sclerosis, enrolled in a pregnancy study.

This chain connects TRBV5-6 to TRBJ1-3; D might be TRBD1 (5 bases). CDR3 length: 16 residues. Per the germline V gene, CDR1 is SGHDT and CDR2 is YYEEEE. With 1 base removed from V and 6 bases from J, the gap between germline ends came to 17 bases. For the CDR3, the DNA is TGTGCCAGCAGCTTGCTTGGTCAGGGTGTGGAAAACACCATATATTTT. This codes for CASSLLGQGVENTIYF.

The gene calls are TRBV9 and TRBJ2-3; 8 nucleotides align to TRBD1. Germline V CDR1 and CDR2: SGDLS, YYNGEE. CDR3 size: 14 residues. The J segment lost 7 bases and the V segment lost 4 bases, leaving 8 bases of the junction unmatched. The CDR3 sequence is CASSLTGARNTQYF. CDR3 nucleotide sequence: TGTGCCAGCAGCTTGACAGGGGCAAGGAATACGCAGTATTTT.

The rearrangement links TRBV10-3 to TRBJ1-1; unclear D gene. CDR1 is ENHRY, CDR2 SYGVKD, per germline. V lost 5 bases and J lost 3, with 16 bases in between. This CDR3 contains 15 residues. CDR3 sequence reads: CAISPTTGSDTEAFF. The CDR3 region has the DNA TGTGCCATCAGTCCCACAACGGGGTCGGACACTGAAGCTTTCTTT.

The rearrangement uses TRBV23-1 and TRBJ1-1; 7 nucleotides agree with TRBD1. TRBV23-1 is an ORF; its function is uncertain. V lost 6 bases to trimming and J lost 3 bases; unmatched junction nucleotides: 4. The CDR3 runs 13 residues. CDR3 DNA sequence: TGCGCCAGCAGCCGGGACAGAGACACTGAAGCTTTCTTT. Translation gives CASSRDRDTEAFF.

V and J are TRBV12-5 and TRBJ2-2; D ambiguous. V lost 4 bases and J lost 4, with 10 bases in between. Looked up from germline, CDR1 is LGHNT and CDR2 is FRNRAP. The CDR3 is made up of 14 amino acids. The CDR3 region is CASGSNSVTGELFF. The CDR3 coding sequence is TGTGCTAGTGGTTCCAACAGTGTCACCGGGGAGCTGTTTTTT.

J is TRBJ1-2 and V is TRBV27, with D possibly being TRBD1 (5 bases). The CDR3 consists of 16 residues. Germline CDR1 reads MNHEY; CDR2 reads SMNVEV (reference sequence). V lost 1 base to trimming and J lost 0 bases, with 12 bases between them. The CDR3 loop is CASSLWGGRSNYGYTF. CDR3 nucleotides: TGTGCCAGCAGTTTATGGGGGGGACGGTCTAACTATGGCTACACCTTC.

The gene calls are TRBV5-1 and TRBJ2-3; D may be TRBD2 (6 bases). This CDR3 is 16 amino acids long. V was cut by 0 bases and J by 4 bases, with 15 bases left in between. Germline-derived CDR1 and CDR2 are SGHRS and YFSETQ. CDR3 sequence (DNA): TGCGCCAGCAGCTTGGAGCGAGGAGGGCCATCAGATACGCAGTATTTT. Translated, it gives CASSLERGGPSDTQYF.

The V gene is TRBV6-4, the J gene TRBJ2-2, with 7 bases aligning to TRBD2. CDR1 and CDR2 from the germline V gene are MRHNA and SNTAGT. V shed 0 bases, J shed 3 bases, and the junction held 1 base outside the gene matches. This CDR3 has 15 amino acids. The CDR3 bases are TGTGCCAGCAGTGACTCAGCGGGACACACCGGGGAGCTGTTTTTT. This encodes CASSDSAGHTGELFF.

This clone was recorded only once. V and J are TRBV6-5 and TRBJ1-2; D ambiguous. This CDR3 is 14 amino acids long. V lost 5 bases and J 5 bases, leaving 15 bases between the germline ends. CDR1 is MNHEY and CDR2 is SVGAGI in the germline V gene. The CDR3 nucleotides are TGTGCCAGCAGTGACAAACCGACGGTTTATGGCTACACCTTC. Its translation: CASSDKPTVYGYTF.

The chain combines TRBV25-1 with TRBJ2-7; possibly TRBD2 for D (5 bases). This CDR3 is 13 amino acids long. Per germline, CDR1 MGHDK and CDR2 SYGVNS. V dropped 6 bases and J dropped 3 bases, with 12 bases sitting between them. This CDR3 reads CASRLDGNYEQYF. The CDR3 nucleotides read TGTGCCAGCAGATTGGACGGGAACTACGAGCAGTACTTC.

The V and J genes are TRBV14 and TRBJ1-1; TRBD1 aligns across 7 bases. The CDR3 is 14 residues long. V shed 4 bases and J 4 bases; nucleotides not matched to a gene: 6. Germline assignment: CDR1 SGHDN and CDR2 FVKESK. CDR3: CASSLTGWGTEAFF. The CDR3 DNA follows: TGTGCCAGCAGCCTGACAGGGTGGGGCACTGAAGCTTTCTTT. Full variable domain (outside the CDR3, taken from reference TRBV14 and TRBJ1-1): EAGVTQFPSHSVIEKGQTVTLRCDPISGHDNLYWYRRVMGKEIKFLLHFVKESKQDESGMPNNRFLAERTGGTYSTLKVQPAELEDSGVYFCASSLTGWGTEAFFGQGTRLTVV.

The V gene is TRBV4-2, the J gene TRBJ1-2; 10 bases line up with TRBD1. CDR1 and CDR2 from the germline V gene are LGHNA and YNFKEQ. This CDR3 comprises 17 residues. With V trimmed by 4 bases and J by 7 bases, 15 bases remained unmatched. CDR3 nucleotides: TGTGCCAGCAGCCCTAGATGGTCCGGGACAGGGGACCCTGGCTACACCTTC. Amino acid sequence: CASSPRWSGTGDPGYTF.

V usage is TRBV7-6 and J usage is TRBJ1-5; weak D call: TRBD1 (6 bases). The CDR3 runs to 14 residues. From germline, CDR1 is SGHVS and CDR2 FNYEAQ. V lost 1 base and J 7 bases, leaving 11 bases between the germline ends. The CDR3 spells CASSLGTEDQPQHF. The CDR3, as DNA: TGTGCCAGCAGCTTAGGGACAGAAGACCAGCCCCAGCATTTT.

V and J are TRBV5-4 and TRBJ1-3; no reliable D call. CDR1 is SGHNT and CDR2 is YYREEE in the germline V gene (reference sequence). The CDR3 loop spans 17 amino acids. Trimming stripped 4 bases from V and 2 bases from J, with 19 bases between. In DNA, the CDR3 is TGTGCCAGCAGCCCGGACGGGGTAGCGGGTGCTGGAAACACCATATATTTT. This codes for CASSPDGVAGAGNTIYF.

Notes on this clone: Without the conserved terminal phenylalanine or tryptophan, this CDR3 likely stems from a read error. No DNA is shown, since the ends of the CDR3 on it are uncertain; the CDR3 is the one TCRdb lists. This chain uses TRBV12-2 with TRBJ1-1; whether TRBD1, the table's D call, matches the DNA was not checked. TRBV12-2 is deemed a pseudogene. Both ends counted, the CDR3 spans 11 residues. The CDR3 sequence is CASRLAQGGPR.

This sequence joins TRBV5-4 and TRBJ2-1, with D tentatively TRBD2 (6 bases). The CDR3 is 13 residues long. V lost 5 bases and J 4 bases, leaving 10 bases between the germline ends. Germline CDR1 and CDR2: SGHNT and YYREEE (reference sequence). The CDR3 region is CASSLATYNEQFF. The DNA of the CDR3 is TGTGCCAGCAGTCTAGCGACTTACAATGAGCAGTTCTTC.

The rearrangement links TRBV10-2 to TRBJ1-1, with D unresolved. This CDR3 region has 11 residues. V lost 6 bases to trimming and J lost 8 bases, with 10 bases between them. Germline-derived CDR1 and CDR2 are WSHSY and SAAADI. DNA of the CDR3: TGCGCCAGCAGGCGGAATAACGAAGCTTTCTTT. Encoded protein: CASRRNNEAFF.

In the case of this clone: This CDR3 is also generated by other DNA sequences in the sample. CDR3 coding DNA: TGTGCCAGCAGCACGACTAGCGGGAGGGCGATAAATGAGCAGTTCTTC. Residues: CASSTTSGRAINEQFF. The chain uses TRBV9 and TRBJ2-1; 14 bases are a match to TRBD2. J lost 7 bases, V lost 4 bases, and 7 bases had no gene match. CDR3 length equals 16 residues. The germline V gene has CDR1 SGDLS and CDR2 YYNGEE. The variable domain in full, completed from reference TRBV9 and TRBJ2-1, reads DSGVTQTPKHLITATGQRVTLRCSPRSGDLSVYWYQQSLDQGLQFLIQYYNGEERAKGNILERFSAQQFPDLHSELNLSSLELGDSALYFCASSTTSGRAINEQFFGPGTRLTVL.

J is TRBJ2-7 and V is TRBV27; weak D call: TRBD1 (6 bases). The V gene's germline CDR1 is MNHEY and CDR2 SMNVEV (reference sequence). This CDR3 comprises 14 residues. V lost 3 bases to trimming and J lost 2 bases, with 11 bases between them. The CDR3 nucleotides read TGTGCCAGCAGTTTTCAGGGGCCCCCCTACGAGCAGTACTTC. Encoded protein: CASSFQGPPYEQYF.

This clone has a handful of counts. The chain recombines TRBV11-2 with TRBJ1-5; the D gene is possibly TRBD1 (6 bases). This CDR3 is built from 14 residues. Germline V gives CDR1 SGHAT, CDR2 FQNNGV. The V gene lost 4 bases and the J gene lost 4 bases, with 11 bases spanning the gap. The CDR3 DNA reads as TGTGCCAGCAGCTCCGGGACACCTAATCAGCCCCAGCATTTT. Translation gives CASSSGTPNQPQHF.

The rearrangement uses TRBV6-6 and TRBJ1-1; TRBD1 matches 7 bases. There are 14 residues in the CDR3. Germline assignment: CDR1 MNHNY and CDR2 SVGAGI (reference sequence). Trimming at V came to 6 bases and at J to 4 bases, leaving 8 bases not matched to a gene. The CDR3 DNA reads TGTGCCAGCAGAGAACAGGGGTTAGGCACTGAAGCTTTCTTT. This sequence encodes CASREQGLGTEAFF.

In DNA form, the CDR3 reads TGTGCCAGTAGTATAGAAGGACTAGCCTGGGGAGAGACCCAGTACTTC. The encoded protein is CASSIEGLAWGETQYF. The gene calls are TRBV19 and TRBJ2-5; 8 nucleotides align to TRBD2. The CDR3 has 16 amino acids. Germline CDR1 LNHDA, CDR2 SQIVND (reference sequence). V lost 0 bases and J lost 4; bases outside the gene matches: 7.

This clone was recorded only once. The rearrangement uses TRBV6-5 and TRBJ1-2; no definite D call. Trimming stripped 4 bases from V and 0 bases from J, with 9 bases between. The CDR3 is 14 residues long. CDR1 is MNHEY and CDR2 is SVGAGI in the germline V gene. CDR3 DNA sequence: TGTGCCAGCAGTTTCACGAGTACTAACTATGGCTACACCTTC. Amino acid sequence: CASSFTSTNYGYTF.